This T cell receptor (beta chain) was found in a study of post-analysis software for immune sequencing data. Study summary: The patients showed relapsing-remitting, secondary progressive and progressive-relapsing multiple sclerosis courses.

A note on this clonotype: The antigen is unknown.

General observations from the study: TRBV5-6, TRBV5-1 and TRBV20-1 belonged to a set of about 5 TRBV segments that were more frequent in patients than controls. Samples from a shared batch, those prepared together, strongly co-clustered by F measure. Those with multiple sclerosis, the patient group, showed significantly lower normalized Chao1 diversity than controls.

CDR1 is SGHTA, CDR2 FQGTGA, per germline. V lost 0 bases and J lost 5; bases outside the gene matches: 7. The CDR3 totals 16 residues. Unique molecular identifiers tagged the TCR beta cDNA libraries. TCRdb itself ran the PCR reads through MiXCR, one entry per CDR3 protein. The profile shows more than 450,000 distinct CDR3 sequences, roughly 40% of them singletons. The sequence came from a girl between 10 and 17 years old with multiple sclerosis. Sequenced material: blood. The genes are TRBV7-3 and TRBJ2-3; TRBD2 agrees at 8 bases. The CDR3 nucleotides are TGTGCCAGCAGCTTAACGAGCGGGGGAGGGAGAGATACGCAGTATTTT. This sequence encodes CASSLTSGGGRDTQYF.